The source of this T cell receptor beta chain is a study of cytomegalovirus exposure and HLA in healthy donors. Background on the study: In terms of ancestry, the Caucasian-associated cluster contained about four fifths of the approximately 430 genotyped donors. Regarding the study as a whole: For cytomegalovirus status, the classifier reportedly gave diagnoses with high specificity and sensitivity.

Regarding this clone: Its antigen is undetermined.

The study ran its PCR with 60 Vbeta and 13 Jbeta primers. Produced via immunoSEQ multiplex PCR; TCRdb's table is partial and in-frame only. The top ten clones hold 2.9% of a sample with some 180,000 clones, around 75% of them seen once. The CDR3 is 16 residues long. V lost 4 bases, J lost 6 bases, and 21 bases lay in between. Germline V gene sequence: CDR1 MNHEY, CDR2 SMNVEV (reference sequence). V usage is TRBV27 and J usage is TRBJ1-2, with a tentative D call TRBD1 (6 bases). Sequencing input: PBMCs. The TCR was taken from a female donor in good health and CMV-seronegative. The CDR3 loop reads CASSSDSLPLSDGYTF. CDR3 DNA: TGTGCCAGCAGTTCGGACAGTCTTCCTCTCTCTGATGGCTACACCTTC.